This T cell receptor (beta chain) appears in the sequencing data of a study of blood T cell repertoires in COVID-19 (dated by TCRdb to the early 2020s). Regarding the research as a whole: The collaborator samples originated in the United States, Italy and Spain and spanned the acute and convalescent phases of COVID-19. The repertoires were released in a freely available public database intended as a resource for research on the immune response to SARS-CoV-2. Samples were obtained from the ongoing ImmuneRACE study (first 160 participants) and from roughly 1,300 subjects provided by 6 global collaborators. The material from the prospective study consisted of cDNA or gDNA derived from T cells, B-cell-depleted T cells, or PBMCs. Nearly every sample came with metadata listing a de-identified subject ID, COVID-19 status, age in years and sex. Where available, HLA class I and class II types were obtained from metadata supplied by the sample provider rather than from assay-based typing. The dataset comprised deeply sampled blood TCRbeta repertoires from subjects exposed to, actively infected with, or recovered from COVID-19. The research as a whole found: The quantity of clinical and demographic metadata differed by source and by participant and was supplied without curation.

The junction shows trimming of 0 bases on V and 2 bases on J, and the gene matches do not reach 6 bases of it. The CDR3, cysteine through phenylalanine, is 16 amino acids long. CDR3 DNA is the only sequence kept; it has 48 bases, read in frame from the first base. The germline V gene yields SNHLY for CDR1 and FYNNEI for CDR2. In the prospective study, participants were roughly 18 to 100 years old, resided in about two dozen geographic areas of the United States, and were enrolled through a virtual design. To assign participants to cohorts, the prospective study relied on clinical history that participants themselves reported in a screening survey and a study questionnaire. For ImmuneRACE Cohort 3, a participant was defined as recovered based on two consecutive negative NP/OP PCR tests, clearance by a healthcare professional, or resolution of symptoms. Each participant in the prospective study had whole blood, serum and a nasopharyngeal or oropharyngeal swab collected by mobile phlebotomists. Over a 2-month period, participants in the prospective study had the option of providing additional blood draws and questionnaires. Blood samples from the prospective study were shipped frozen or at room temperature prior to DNA extraction.

TCRbeta CDR3 regions were amplified from genomic DNA using the immunoSEQ Assay, a bias-controlled multiplex PCR. The source study handled its data this way. The number of nucleated cells in each sample was estimated by amplification of reference gene primers within the assay. To quantify the absolute abundance of each unique TCRbeta CDR3 rearrangement, sequence reads were collapsed and filtered. Productive Simpson clonality was computed per sample as the square root of Simpson's diversity index over productive rearrangements. TCRdb obtained this table from immuneACCESS and retained in-frame rearrangements with V and J assigned. These tables miss some clones; where compared with another copy, unresolved V genes account for less than half of the shortfall, and the remainder is unexplained. The V and J calls and clone size come from that table; D and trimming were worked out from the DNA. Recorded for this sample are a few hundred thousand clones; approximately 88% of them occurred a single time. The ten largest account for around 8.9% of the sample.

As regards this clone: Its antigen specificity is not known. Per-nucleotide qualities are absent, and no much larger clonotype sits a single base away.

The clonotype was recovered from a woman under 30 who had recovered from COVID-19. The V and J segments used are TRBV2 and TRBJ2-7, with TRBD2 matching 8 junction bases. The sample was PBMCs or T cells enriched from blood (not recorded which). The sequenced DNA: TGTGCCAGCAGTGAAGCTCTACCGGGACTAGCCTACGAGCAGTACTTC. Translated, it gives CASSEALPGLAYEQYF.